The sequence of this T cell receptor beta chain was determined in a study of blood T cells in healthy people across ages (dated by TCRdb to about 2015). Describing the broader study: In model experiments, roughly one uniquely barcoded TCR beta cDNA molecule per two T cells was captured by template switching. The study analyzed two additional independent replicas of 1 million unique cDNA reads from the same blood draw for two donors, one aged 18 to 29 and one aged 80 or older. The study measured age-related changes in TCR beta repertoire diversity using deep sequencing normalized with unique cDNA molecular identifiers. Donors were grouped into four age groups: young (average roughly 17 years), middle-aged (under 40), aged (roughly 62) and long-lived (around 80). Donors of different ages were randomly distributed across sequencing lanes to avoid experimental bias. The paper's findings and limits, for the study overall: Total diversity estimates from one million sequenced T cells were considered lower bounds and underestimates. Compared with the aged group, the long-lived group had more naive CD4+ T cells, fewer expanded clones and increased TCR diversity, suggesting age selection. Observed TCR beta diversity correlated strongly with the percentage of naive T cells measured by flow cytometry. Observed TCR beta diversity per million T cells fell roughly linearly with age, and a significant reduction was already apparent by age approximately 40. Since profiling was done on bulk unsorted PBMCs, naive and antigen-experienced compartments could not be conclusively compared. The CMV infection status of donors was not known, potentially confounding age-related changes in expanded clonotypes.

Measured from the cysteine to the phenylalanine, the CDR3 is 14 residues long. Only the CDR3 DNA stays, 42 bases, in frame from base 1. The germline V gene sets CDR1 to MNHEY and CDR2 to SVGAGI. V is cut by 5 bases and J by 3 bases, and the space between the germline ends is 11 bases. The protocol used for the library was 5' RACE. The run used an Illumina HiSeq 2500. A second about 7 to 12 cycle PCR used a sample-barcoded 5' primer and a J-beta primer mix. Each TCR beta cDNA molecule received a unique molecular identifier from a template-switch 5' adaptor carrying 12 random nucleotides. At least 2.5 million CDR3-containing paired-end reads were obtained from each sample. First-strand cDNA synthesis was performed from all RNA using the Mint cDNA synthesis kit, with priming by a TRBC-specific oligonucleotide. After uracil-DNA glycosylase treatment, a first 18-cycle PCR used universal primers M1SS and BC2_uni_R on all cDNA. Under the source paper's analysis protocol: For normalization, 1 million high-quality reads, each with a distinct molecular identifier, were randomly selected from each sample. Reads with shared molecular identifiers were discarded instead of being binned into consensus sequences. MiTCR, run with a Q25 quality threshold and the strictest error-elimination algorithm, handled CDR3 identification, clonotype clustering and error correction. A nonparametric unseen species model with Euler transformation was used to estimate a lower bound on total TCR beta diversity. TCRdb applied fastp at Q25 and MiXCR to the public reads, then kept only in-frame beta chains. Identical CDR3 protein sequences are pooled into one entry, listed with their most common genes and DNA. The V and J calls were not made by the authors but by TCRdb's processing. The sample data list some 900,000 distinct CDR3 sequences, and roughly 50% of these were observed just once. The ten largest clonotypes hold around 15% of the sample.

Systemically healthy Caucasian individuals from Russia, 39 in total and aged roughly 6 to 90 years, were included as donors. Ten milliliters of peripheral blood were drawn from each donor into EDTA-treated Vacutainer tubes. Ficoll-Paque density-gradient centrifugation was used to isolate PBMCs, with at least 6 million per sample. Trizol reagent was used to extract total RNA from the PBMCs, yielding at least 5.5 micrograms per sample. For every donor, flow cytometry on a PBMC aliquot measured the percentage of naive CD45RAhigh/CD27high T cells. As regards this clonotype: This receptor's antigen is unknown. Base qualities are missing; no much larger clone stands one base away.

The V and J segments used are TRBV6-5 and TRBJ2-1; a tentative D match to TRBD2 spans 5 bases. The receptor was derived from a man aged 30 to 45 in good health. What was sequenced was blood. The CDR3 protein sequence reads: CASSPSAGYNEQFF. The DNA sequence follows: TGTGCCAGCAGTCCCAGTGCGGGCTACAATGAGCAGTTCTTC.